Sequencing of this TCR beta chain was carried out in a study of monozygotic twins with inflammatory bowel disease. The germline gives CDR1 SGDLS, CDR2 YYNGEE. The CDR3 contains 16 residues. The RNA usage for each TCR library was roughly 3.5 ug of total RNA. TCRdb reanalyzed the 5' RACE reads and collapses them to one entry per CDR3 protein, without DNA. Reported are 150,000 to 200,000 distinct CDR3 sequences; the ten largest clones contain roughly 7%. The sequence derives from a human donor with ulcerative colitis or Crohn's disease, or a healthy co-twin of an affected twin (not recorded which). J is TRBJ2-3 and V is TRBV9. The sample taken for sequencing was blood. CDR3 amino acids: CASSVGTSTSTDTQYF.